A single sample is the source of the 2 T cell receptor beta chains below, sequenced in a study of T cell repertoires in cytomegalovirus infection. TCRdb reanalysed the reads using MiXCR and keeps one entry per CDR3 protein. Counted here are 250,000 to 300,000 distinct CDR3 sequences, less than 25% occurring once; the ten biggest clones make up under 25%. Their antigen targets remain unknown. This specimen was cultured PBMCs, taken from culture after CMV antigen stimulation. The receptor source for this set is a human donor in good health (CMV status not recorded). Some clones in this sample may be carry-over from other donors' samples.

The chain joins TRBV19 to TRBJ2-3; either TRBD1 or TRBD2 may fit D (6 bases each). The CDR3 is made up of 18 amino acids. In germline, CDR1 is LNHDA, CDR2 SQIVND (reference sequence). Trimming took 5 bases from V and 0 from J, leaving 21 bases between them. The CDR3 here is CASSGTAGGNPSTDTQYF. CDR3 DNA sequence: TGTGCCAGTAGTGGGACCGCCGGGGGCAACCCTAGCACAGATACGCAGTATTTT. The full variable domain, completed using reference TRBV19 and TRBJ2-3, is DGGITQSPKYLFRKEGQNVTLSCEQNLNHDAMYWYRQDPGQGLRLIYYSQIVNDFQKGDIAEGYSVSREKKESFPLTVTSAQKNPTAFYLCASSGTAGGNPSTDTQYFGPGTRLTVL.

CDR3 in DNA: TGTGCCAGCAGCCGGCTCCTTGAAAAACTGTTTTTT. The encoded protein is CASSRLLEKLFF. V usage is TRBV14 and J usage is TRBJ1-4; D gene unclear. The CDR3 is 12 amino acids. Per the germline V gene, CDR1 is SGHDN and CDR2 is FVKESK. Trimming pared 4 bases from V and 7 bases from J, leaving 7 bases between.